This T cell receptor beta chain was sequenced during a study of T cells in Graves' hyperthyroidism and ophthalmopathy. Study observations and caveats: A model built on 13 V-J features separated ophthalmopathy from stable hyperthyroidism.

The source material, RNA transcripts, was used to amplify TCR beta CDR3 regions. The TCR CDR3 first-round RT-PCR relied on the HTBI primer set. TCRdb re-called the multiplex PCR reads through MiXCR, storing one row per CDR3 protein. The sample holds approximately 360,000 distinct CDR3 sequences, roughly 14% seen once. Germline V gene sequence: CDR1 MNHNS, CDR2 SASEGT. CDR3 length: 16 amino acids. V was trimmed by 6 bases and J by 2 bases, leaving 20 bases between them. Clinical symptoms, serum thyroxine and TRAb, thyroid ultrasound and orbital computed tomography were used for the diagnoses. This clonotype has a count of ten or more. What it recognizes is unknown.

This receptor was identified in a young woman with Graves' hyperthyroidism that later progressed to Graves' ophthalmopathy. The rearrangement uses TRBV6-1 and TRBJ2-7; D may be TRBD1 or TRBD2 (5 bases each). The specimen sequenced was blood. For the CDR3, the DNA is TGTGCCAGCAGCCCACGCCCCGGGACGGAGACCTACGAGCAGTACTTC. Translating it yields CASSPRPGTETYEQYF.